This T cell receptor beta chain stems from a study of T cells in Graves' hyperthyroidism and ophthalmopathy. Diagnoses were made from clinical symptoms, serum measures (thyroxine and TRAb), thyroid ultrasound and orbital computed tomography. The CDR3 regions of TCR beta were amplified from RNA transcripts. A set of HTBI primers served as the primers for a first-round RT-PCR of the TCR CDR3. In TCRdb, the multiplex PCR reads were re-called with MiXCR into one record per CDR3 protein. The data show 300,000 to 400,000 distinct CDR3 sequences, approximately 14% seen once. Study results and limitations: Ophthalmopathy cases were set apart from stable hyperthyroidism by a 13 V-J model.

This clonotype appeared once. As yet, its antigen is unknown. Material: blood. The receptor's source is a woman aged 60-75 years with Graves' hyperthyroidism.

Written as DNA, the CDR3 is TGTGCCAGCAGTGAAGAGGTGTCAGCCCCCAAGGAGACCCAGTACTTC. Its protein product is CASSEEVSAPKETQYF. The V call is TRBV25-1, the J call TRBJ2-5; D gene unclear. Trimming left V 2 bases short and J 5 bases short, with 18 bases between. There are 16 residues in the CDR3. CDR1 MGHDK and CDR2 SYGVNS come from the germline V gene.